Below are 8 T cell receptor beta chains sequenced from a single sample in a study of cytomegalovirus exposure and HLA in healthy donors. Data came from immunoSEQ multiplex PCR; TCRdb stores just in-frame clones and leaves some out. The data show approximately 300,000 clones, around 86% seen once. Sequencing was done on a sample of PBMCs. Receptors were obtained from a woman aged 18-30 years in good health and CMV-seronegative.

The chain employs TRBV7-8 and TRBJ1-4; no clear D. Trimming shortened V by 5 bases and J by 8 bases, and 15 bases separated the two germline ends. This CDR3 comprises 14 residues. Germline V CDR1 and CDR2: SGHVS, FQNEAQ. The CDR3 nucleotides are TGTGCCAGCAGCGTATCCCGGGTTGTGGAAAAACTGTTTTTT. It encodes CASSVSRVVEKLFF. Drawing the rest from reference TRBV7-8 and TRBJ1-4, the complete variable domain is GAGVSQSPRYKVAKRGQDVALRCDPISGHVSLFWYQQALGQGPEFLTYFQNEAQLDKSGLPSDRFFAERPEGSVSTLKIQRTQQEDSAVYLCASSVSRVVEKLFFGSGTQLSVL.

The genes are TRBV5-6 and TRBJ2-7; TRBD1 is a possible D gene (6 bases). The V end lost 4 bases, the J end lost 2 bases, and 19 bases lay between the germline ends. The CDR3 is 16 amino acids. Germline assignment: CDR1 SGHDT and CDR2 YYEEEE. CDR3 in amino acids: CASSHYWGLAAYEQYF. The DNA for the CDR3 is TGTGCCAGCAGCCATTACTGGGGGCTAGCTGCCTACGAGCAGTACTTC.

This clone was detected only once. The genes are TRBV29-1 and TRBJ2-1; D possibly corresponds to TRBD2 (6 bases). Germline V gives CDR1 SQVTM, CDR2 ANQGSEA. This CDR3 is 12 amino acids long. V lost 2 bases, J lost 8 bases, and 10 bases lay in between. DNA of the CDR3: TGCAGCGTTGAACTAGCGAGCGATGAGCAGTTCTTC. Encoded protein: CSVELASDEQFF.

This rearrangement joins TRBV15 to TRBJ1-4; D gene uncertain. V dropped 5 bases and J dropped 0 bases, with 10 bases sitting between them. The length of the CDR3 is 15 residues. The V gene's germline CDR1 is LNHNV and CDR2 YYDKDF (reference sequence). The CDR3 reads CATSPGGATNEKLFF. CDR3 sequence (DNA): TGTGCCACCAGCCCAGGAGGCGCAACTAATGAAAAACTGTTTTTT.

CDR3 sequence: CAISTEGGEQYF. CDR3 coding DNA: TGTGCCATCAGTACGGAGGGCGGTGAGCAGTACTTC. The chain is built from TRBV10-3 and TRBJ2-7; tentative D call: TRBD2 (6 bases). Trimming cost V 5 bases and J 7 bases, with 12 bases left between them. Germline CDR1 reads ENHRY; CDR2 reads SYGVKD. This CDR3 has 12 amino acids.

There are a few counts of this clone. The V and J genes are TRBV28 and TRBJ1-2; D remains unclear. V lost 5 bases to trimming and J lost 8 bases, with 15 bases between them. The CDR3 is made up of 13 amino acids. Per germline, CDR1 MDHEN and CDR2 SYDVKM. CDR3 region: CASSLGPLVGYTF. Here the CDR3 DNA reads TGTGCCAGCAGTCTGGGCCCGTTGGTAGGCTACACCTTC.

For the CDR3, the DNA is TGCGCCGGGGTCCGGAAGCAGACTAGCGGGATGCAGTTCGATGAGCAGTTCTTC. The encoded protein is CAGVRKQTSGMQFDEQFF. V is TRBV10-1 and J is TRBJ2-1, with TRBD2 matching over 11 bases. In germline, CDR1 is WNHNN, CDR2 SYGVQD (reference sequence). The CDR3 is 18 amino acids. Unmatched junction bases numbered 23, after V lost 11 bases and J lost 8 bases.

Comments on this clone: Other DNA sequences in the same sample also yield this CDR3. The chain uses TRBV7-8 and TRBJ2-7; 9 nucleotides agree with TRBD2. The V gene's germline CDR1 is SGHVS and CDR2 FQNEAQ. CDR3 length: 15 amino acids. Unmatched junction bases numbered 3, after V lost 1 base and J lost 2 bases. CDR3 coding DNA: TGTGCCAGCAGCTTAGTCCTAGCGGGGACCTACGAGCAGTACTTC. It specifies CASSLVLAGTYEQYF. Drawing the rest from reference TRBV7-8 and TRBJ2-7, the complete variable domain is GAGVSQSPRYKVAKRGQDVALRCDPISGHVSLFWYQQALGQGPEFLTYFQNEAQLDKSGLPSDRFFAERPEGSVSTLKIQRTQQEDSAVYLCASSLVLAGTYEQYFGPGTRLTVT.